Listed below are T cell receptor beta chains from one sample, sequenced in a study of blood T cells in healthy people across ages. One entry per CDR3 protein results from TCRdb running MiXCR on the 5' RACE reads. The sample has fewer than 2,000,000 distinct CDR3 sequences; 39% are singletons. The sequenced sample consisted of blood. The receptors stem from a human donor in good health. Both conserved end residues are part of each CDR3. A D gene is named only where the DNA matches it firmly. Size is stated for part of the rows, as once, few or many counts, or as a class when the clone is expanded.

v_gene,d_gene,j_gene,abundance,CDR3aa,CDR3nt
TRBV3-1,NA,TRBJ2-3,few,CASSPWDIHTQYF,TGTGCCAGCAGCCCTTGGGACATACATACGCAGTATTTT
TRBV4-1,TRBD2,TRBJ2-5,few,CASSLSTSGGQETQYF,TGCGCCAGCAGCCTTTCGACTAGCGGGGGGCAAGAGACCCAGTACTTC
TRBV12-3/TRBV12-4,TRBD2,TRBJ2-3,NA,CASSPGTSTDTRYF,TGTGCCAGCAGTCCGGGGACTAGCACAGATACGCGGTATTTT
TRBV6-5,TRBD1,TRBJ1-5,NA,CASSYPQGVGQPQHF,TGTGCCAGCAGTTACCCCCAGGGGGTTGGTCAGCCCCAGCATTTT
TRBV6-2/TRBV6-3,NA,TRBJ2-1,few,CASKSRVAYNEQFF,TGTGCCAGCAAGTCTAGAGTAGCCTACAATGAGCAGTTCTTC
TRBV24-1,TRBD2,TRBJ2-3,NA,CATSDPGTSTTDTQYF,TGTGCCACCAGTGACCCCGGGACTAGTACCACAGATACGCAGTATTTT
TRBV9,NA,TRBJ2-1,NA,CASSVRIGDNDNEQFF,TGTGCCAGCAGCGTAAGGATAGGGGACAACGACAATGAGCAGTTCTTC
TRBV11-2,NA,TRBJ2-7,NA,CASSPPWVEEHEQYF,TGTGCCAGCAGCCCCCCTTGGGTGGAAGAGCACGAGCAGTACTTC
TRBV20-1,TRBD1,TRBJ2-1,NA,CSASTGGGEQFF,TGCAGTGCTAGCACAGGGGGTGGCGAGCAGTTCTTC
TRBV4-2,NA,TRBJ1-4,few,CASRLEGKLFF,TGTGCCAGCAGGCTGGAGGGGAAACTGTTTTTT
TRBV4-3,NA,TRBJ1-1,NA,CASSRSTANTEAFF,TGCGCCAGCAGCCGATCTACAGCGAACACTGAAGCTTTCTTT
TRBV7-9,NA,TRBJ2-1,NA,CASSLGQRHPSSYNEQFF,TGTGCCAGCAGCTTAGGACAGAGACACCCGAGCTCCTACAATGAGCAGTTCTTC
TRBV7-8,TRBD1,TRBJ2-3,NA,CAAFDRESTDTQYF,TGTGCCGCCTTCGACAGGGAGTCCACAGATACGCAGTATTTT
TRBV20-1,NA,TRBJ2-5,NA,CSARDPAAKTQYF,TGCAGTGCTAGAGATCCGGCGGCGAAGACCCAGTACTTC
TRBV6-2/TRBV6-3,NA,TRBJ2-7,NA,CASRLWRGSDEQYF,TGTGCCAGCCGATTGTGGCGGGGATCCGACGAGCAGTACTTC
TRBV12-5,NA,TRBJ2-5,NA,CASGPETGVQETQYF,TGTGCTAGTGGTCCCGAGACGGGGGTACAAGAGACCCAGTACTTC
TRBV5-6,NA,TRBJ2-3,once,CASSLGFAGSTDTQYF,TGTGCCAGCAGCTTGGGGTTTGCGGGGAGCACAGATACGCAGTATTTT
TRBV6-5,NA,TRBJ1-4,NA,CASSFSVTGEKLFF,TGTGCCAGCAGTTTCAGCGTTACAGGAGAAAAACTGTTTTTT
TRBV28,NA,TRBJ2-3,NA,CASSLRQAGADTQYF,TGTGCCAGCAGTTTAAGGCAGGCGGGCGCAGATACGCAGTATTTT
TRBV7-3,TRBD2,TRBJ2-1,NA,CASSQNTGTSQFF,TGTGCCAGCAGCCAAAACACCGGGACTAGCCAGTTCTTC
TRBV28,TRBD1,TRBJ2-7,NA,CAAARGQGQYEQYF,TGTGCCGCAGCCCGAGGACAGGGTCAATACGAGCAGTACTTC
TRBV29-1,TRBD1,TRBJ2-5,NA,CGVARTGGETQYF,TGCGGCGTTGCCAGGACAGGGGGTGAGACCCAGTACTTC
TRBV20-1,NA,TRBJ2-5,NA,CSEGGQSTEETQYF,TGCAGTGAAGGAGGACAGAGCACTGAAGAGACCCAGTACTTC
TRBV5-5,NA,TRBJ2-3,few,CASSLVKGVSTDTQYF,TGTGCCAGCAGCTTGGTAAAAGGGGTTAGCACAGATACGCAGTATTTT